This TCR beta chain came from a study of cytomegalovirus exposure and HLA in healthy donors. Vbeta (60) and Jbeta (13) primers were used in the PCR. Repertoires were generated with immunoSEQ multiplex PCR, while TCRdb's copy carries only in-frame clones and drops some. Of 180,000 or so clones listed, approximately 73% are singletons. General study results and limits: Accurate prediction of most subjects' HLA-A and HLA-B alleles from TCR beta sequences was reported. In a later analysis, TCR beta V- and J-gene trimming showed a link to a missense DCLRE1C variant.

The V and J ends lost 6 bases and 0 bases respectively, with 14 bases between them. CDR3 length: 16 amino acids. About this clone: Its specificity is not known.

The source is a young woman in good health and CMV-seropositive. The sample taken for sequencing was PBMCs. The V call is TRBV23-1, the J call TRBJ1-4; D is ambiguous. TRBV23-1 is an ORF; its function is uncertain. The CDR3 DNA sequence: TGCGCCAGCAGCCTATGGTACGGGACAACTAATGAAAAACTGTTTTTT. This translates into CASSLWYGTTNEKLFF.